The text below deals with one T cell receptor beta chain. The V gene end was trimmed by 6 bases and the J gene end by 3 bases; junction bases not matched to a gene: 6. Germline-derived CDR1 and CDR2 are LNHDA and SQIVND (reference sequence). The length of the CDR3 is 15 residues. This record comes from a study of blood T cell repertoires in COVID-19. The method was immunoSEQ multiplex PCR; TCRdb's version includes in-frame clones alone and lacks a portion of them. Altogether around 150,000 clones are present, approximately 93% being singletons, with the ten largest covering around 2%. Sequencing was performed on peripheral blood. The source of this sequence is a woman aged 55-69 years with COVID-19, enrolled during active disease. This chain connects TRBV19 to TRBJ1-4; 8 bases are shared with TRBD1. The CDR3 loop is CASRTTGAPNEKLFF. Written as DNA, the CDR3 is TGTGCCAGTAGGACGACAGGGGCCCCTAATGAAAAACTGTTTTTT.